This is a list of T cell receptor beta chains from one sample in a study of HIV-infected patients and healthy controls. Each CDR3 protein is one row after TCRdb ran MiXCR on the 5' RACE reads. The sample comprises approximately 22,000 distinct CDR3 sequences, 8% to 10% of which are singletons, and around 4.1% rests with the top ten. Sequenced sample: blood. These TCRs come from an adult in good health. CDR3s include the opening cysteine and the closing phenylalanine or tryptophan. The D gene is left open where the match is weak. The size field is filled for only some rows; it gives once, few, many or a size class.

clone size,D gene,V gene,CDR3 protein
many,NA,TRBV3-1,CASSQVPGGFF
many,TRBD1,TRBV12-3/TRBV12-4,CASSLVGGGITEAFF
many,NA,TRBV30,CACLGGRDQPQHF
many,NA,TRBV2,CASSDIQGATGNTIYF
many,TRBD1,TRBV7-2,CASSSSGGWYEQYF
NA,NA,TRBV4-3,CASSQEWGTGANVLTF
many,NA,TRBV6-5,CASSYSIGAIVGELFF
NA,TRBD1,TRBV6-5,CASSSTDRGRYYGYTF
many,TRBD2,TRBV6-1,CASSELAGGPDTQYF
NA,NA,TRBV30,CAWSSGTPNTEDFF
many,TRBD1,TRBV6-1,CASSATGTGRNTEAFF
NA,NA,TRBV11-2,CASSAGGSHFFETQYF
many,NA,TRBV4-3,CASSQELAEGTDTQYF
many,NA,TRBV6-2/TRBV6-3,CASSSLSKAAQPQHF
many,NA,TRBV19,CASSPDTSYEQYF
many,TRBD2,TRBV20-1,CSASRSGAQETQYF